One T cell receptor beta chain is described in this entry. Its matching antigen is unknown. The entry originates in a study of T cell responses to AZD1222 COVID-19 vaccine. Regarding the study as a whole: The breadth and depth of Spike-specific TCRs increased once two AZD1222 doses had been given.

Produced via immunoSEQ multiplex PCR; TCRdb's table is partial and in-frame only. The profile shows around 95,000 clones, around nine tenths of them singletons. From germline, CDR1 is MNHEY and CDR2 SMNVEV (reference sequence). V was pared by 4 bases and J by 0 bases, with 4 bases of the junction left unmatched. This CDR3 spans 16 amino acids. The sequence derives from an adult in good health. The rearrangement uses TRBV27 and TRBJ2-7; 12 positions agree with TRBD2. Sample: peripheral blood, taken on day 0 of AZD1222 vaccination. The CDR3 spells CASSSSGRAGSYEQYF. In DNA, the CDR3 is TGTGCCAGCAGTTCTAGCGGGAGGGCCGGCTCCTACGAGCAGTACTTC.